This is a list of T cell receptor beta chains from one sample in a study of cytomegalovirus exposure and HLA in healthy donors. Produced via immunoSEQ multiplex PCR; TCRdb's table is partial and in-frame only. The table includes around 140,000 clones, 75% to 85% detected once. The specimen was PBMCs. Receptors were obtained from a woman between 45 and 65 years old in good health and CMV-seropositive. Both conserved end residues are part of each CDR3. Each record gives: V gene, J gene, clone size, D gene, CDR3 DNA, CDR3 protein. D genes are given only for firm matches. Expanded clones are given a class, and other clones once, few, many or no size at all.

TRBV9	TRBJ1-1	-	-	TGTGCCAGCAGCGTAGCCGCCAGGGCGAACACTGAAGCTTTCTTT	CASSVAARANTEAFF
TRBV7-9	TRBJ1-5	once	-	TGTGCCAGCAGCTCGAGGGCCGAGCCCCAGCATTTT	CASSSRAEPQHF
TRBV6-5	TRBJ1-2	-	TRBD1	TGTGCCAGCAGTCCCGGACAGGGCCGCTATGGCTACACCTTC	CASSPGQGRYGYTF
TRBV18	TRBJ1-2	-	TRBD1	TGTGCCAGCTCACCACCGATAACAGGGGACAATGGCTACACCTTC	CASSPPITGDNGYTF
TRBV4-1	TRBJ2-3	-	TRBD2	TGCGCCAGCAGCCACCTGGGGGAGACTAGCGGAGCTCCAGATTTT	CASSHLGETSGAPDF
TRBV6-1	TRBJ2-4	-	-	TGTGCCAGCAGTGAAGTGCGAGGGGCCCGAGGGGGGGATAAAAACATTCAGTACTTC	CASSEVRGARGGDKNIQYF
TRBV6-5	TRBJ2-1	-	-	TGTGCCAGCCAGCCTAGTTCTTACAATGAGCAGTTCTTC	CASQPSSYNEQFF
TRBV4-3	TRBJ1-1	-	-	TGCGCCAGCAGAAAAGACACCGCGAACACTGAAGCTTTCTTT	CASRKDTANTEAFF
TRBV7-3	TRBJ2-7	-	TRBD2	TGTGCCAGCAGCCGTGGAGCGGGGGCCTCCTACGAGCAGTACTTC	CASSRGAGASYEQYF
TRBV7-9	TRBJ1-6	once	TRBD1	TGTGCCAGCAGCTTAGCGTCAGGGGGGCCTTCACCCCTCCACTTT	CASSLASGGPSPLHF
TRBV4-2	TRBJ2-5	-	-	TGTGCCAGCAGCCAGCCCTCGGAGGAGACCCAGTACTTC	CASSQPSEETQYF
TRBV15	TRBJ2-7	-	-	TGTGCCACCAGCAGAGCTAGCATGGAGCAGTACTTC	CATSRASMEQYF
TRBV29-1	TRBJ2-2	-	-	TGCAGCGTTGAAGATGGGCTGATCACCGGGGAGCTGTTTTTT	CSVEDGLITGELFF